Listed below are T cell receptor beta chains from one sample, sequenced in a study of blood T cell repertoires in COVID-19. Libraries were prepared by immunoSEQ multiplex PCR; TCRdb keeps only in-frame clonotypes and omits some of them. The sample holds about 64,000 clones, roughly 93% seen once. The sequenced sample was peripheral blood. These receptors were obtained from a human donor in a cohort sampled during active COVID-19. Each CDR3 is given with its conserved first and last residue. Each record gives: CDR3 DNA, CDR3 protein, V gene, clone size, J gene, D gene. D genes are given only for firm matches. Clone size is given for some rows only: seen once, a few or many times, or a class if the clone is expanded.

TGTGCCAGCAGTCCGCGGGGCGGGAGGCCCACAGATACGCAGTATTTT | CASSPRGGRPTDTQYF | TRBV7-2 | . | TRBJ2-3 | TRBD2
TGTGCCAGCGGACCCCCAGAATCGAGGGCTAATGAAAAACTGTTTTTT | CASGPPESRANEKLFF | TRBV28 | . | TRBJ1-4 | .
TGTGCCAGCAGCAAAGCAGGGGGACAGGGCTCCTATGGCTACACCTTC | CASSKAGGQGSYGYTF | TRBV21-1 | . | TRBJ1-2 | .
TGCGCCAGCAGCTCTACAGGGGACAGCAATCAGCCCCAGCATTTT | CASSSTGDSNQPQHF | TRBV5-1 | . | TRBJ1-5 | TRBD1
TGTGCCAGCAGCCATTACCGCGGACTAGCGGGAGGGTCGGAGCAGTTCTTC | CASSHYRGLAGGSEQFF | TRBV7-3 | few | TRBJ2-1 | TRBD2
TGTGCCACCAGCGGCCGGGTAACCTACAATGAGCAGTTCTTC | CATSGRVTYNEQFF | TRBV15 | . | TRBJ2-1 | .
TGTGCCAGCAGTTTTCGCCTAGCGAAGACCCATGAGCAGTTCTTC | CASSFRLAKTHEQFF | TRBV28 | . | TRBJ2-1 | .
TGCGCCAGTGGGACTAGCGCCTACGAGCAGTACTTC | CASGTSAYEQYF | TRBV10-1 | . | TRBJ2-7 | TRBD2
TGTGCCAGCAGTTACTCCGTCGGACATACGAAGCAGTACTTC | CASSYSVGHTKQYF | TRBV6-2/TRBV6-3 | . | TRBJ2-7 | .
TGTGCCAGCAGTGAAGCCCGGGGTGGCACCGGGGAGCTGTTTTTT | CASSEARGGTGELFF | TRBV2 | . | TRBJ2-2 | .
TGCGCCAGCAGCTTGGTCGCGGGAGAGACCCAGTACTTC | CASSLVAGETQYF | TRBV5-1 | . | TRBJ2-5 | .
TGTGCCAGCAGCTCACGACAGGGGGGACAAGAGACCCAGTACTTC | CASSSRQGGQETQYF | TRBV5-6 | . | TRBJ2-5 | TRBD1
TGTGCCAGCAGCGTAGCACTAGCGGAACTCTACGAGCAGTACTTC | CASSVALAELYEQYF | TRBV9 | few | TRBJ2-7 | TRBD2
TGTGCCACCAGCAGAGACCTTGAGAAGACGCAGTATTTT | CATSRDLEKTQYF | TRBV15 | . | TRBJ2-3 | .
TGTGCCAGCAGCTTCAGTGGCAACTACGAGCAGTACTTC | CASSFSGNYEQYF | TRBV7-2 | . | TRBJ2-7 | .
TGTGCCACCAGCAGAGATGCGGCAGGGGCACAGTTAGCCAAAAACATTCAGTACTTC | CATSRDAAGAQLAKNIQYF | TRBV15 | . | TRBJ2-4 | .
TGTGCCAGCAGGGCCACCGGGAACACCATATATTTT | CASRATGNTIYF | TRBV6-5 | . | TRBJ1-3 | .
TGTGCCAGCACTACCCCTGGAGAGACCCAGTACTTC | CASTTPGETQYF | TRBV19 | . | TRBJ2-5 | .
TGTGCCACCAGTGATCGTGGAGATCCGAACTACGAGCAGTACTTC | CATSDRGDPNYEQYF | TRBV24-1 | . | TRBJ2-7 | .
TGTGCCAGCAGCTCCGGTTACAATGAGCAGTTCTTC | CASSSGYNEQFF | TRBV7-2 | . | TRBJ2-1 | .
TGTGCCATCAGTGAGTCGGGGGGACAGGGGTCCTATGGCTACACCTTC | CAISESGGQGSYGYTF | TRBV10-3 | . | TRBJ1-2 | TRBD1
TGTGCCAGCTCATATTCACATACCACAGATACGCAGTATTTT | CASSYSHTTDTQYF | TRBV18 | . | TRBJ2-3 | .
TGTGCCAGTAGTATCGCACAGATCCCTTTAACCGGGGAGCTGTTTTTT | CASSIAQIPLTGELFF | TRBV19 | once | TRBJ2-2 | .
TGTGCCAGCAGTTACGCACACAGGGGACTCACTGAAGCTTTCTTT | CASSYAHRGLTEAFF | TRBV6-6 | few | TRBJ1-1 | TRBD1
TGTGCCAGCAGCCATACCCTAGCGGGAATTCTCAATGAGCAGTTCTTC | CASSHTLAGILNEQFF | TRBV3-1/TRBV3-2 | . | TRBJ2-1 | TRBD2
TGTGCCAGCAGTGAGGACAGGGTCATTCAGTACTTC | CASSEDRVIQYF | TRBV2 | once | TRBJ2-4 | TRBD1
TGTGCCAGCAGTTACTTGGGCCAGGGGGAGCAGTACTTC | CASSYLGQGEQYF | TRBV6-5 | . | TRBJ2-7 | .
TGTGCCAGCAGTTGGACAGGGGGCGTTGACTCTGGGGCCAACGTCCTGACTTTC | CASSWTGGVDSGANVLTF | TRBV6-2/TRBV6-3 | . | TRBJ2-6 | TRBD1
TGCGCCAGCAGCTTGCGGGCGGGAGGGCTGGAGACCCAGTACTTC | CASSLRAGGLETQYF | TRBV5-1 | once | TRBJ2-5 | TRBD2
TGCGCCAGCAGCTTGGGGCCGGGAACCTACGAGCAGTACTTC | CASSLGPGTYEQYF | TRBV5-1 | . | TRBJ2-7 | .
TGTGCCAGCAGCGATTCGAGGGACAGAGAAGCTTTCTTT | CASSDSRDREAFF | TRBV7-9 | . | TRBJ1-1 | TRBD1
TGCGCCAGCAGCCAGGGCTTCCGGGACAGGGGCTTGAGGCAGACCCAGTACTTC | CASSQGFRDRGLRQTQYF | TRBV4-1 | . | TRBJ2-5 | TRBD1
TGTGCCAGTAGCCCCGGTGGACGGGAGGGCCGTTGGAATGAGCAGTTCTTC | CASSPGGREGRWNEQFF | TRBV19 | . | TRBJ2-1 | TRBD2
TGTGCCAGCAGGGGGGGCTCTGGAAACACCATATATTTT | CASRGGSGNTIYF | TRBV27 | . | TRBJ1-3 | .
TGCGCCAGCAGTTCCAGACAGGGGAAGGTTAGCGAGCAGTACTTC | CASSSRQGKVSEQYF | TRBV10-1 | . | TRBJ2-7 | TRBD1
TGTGCCAGCAGCCACGGGGGGTCTGAAAAACTGTTTTTT | CASSHGGSEKLFF | TRBV11-2 | . | TRBJ1-4 | .